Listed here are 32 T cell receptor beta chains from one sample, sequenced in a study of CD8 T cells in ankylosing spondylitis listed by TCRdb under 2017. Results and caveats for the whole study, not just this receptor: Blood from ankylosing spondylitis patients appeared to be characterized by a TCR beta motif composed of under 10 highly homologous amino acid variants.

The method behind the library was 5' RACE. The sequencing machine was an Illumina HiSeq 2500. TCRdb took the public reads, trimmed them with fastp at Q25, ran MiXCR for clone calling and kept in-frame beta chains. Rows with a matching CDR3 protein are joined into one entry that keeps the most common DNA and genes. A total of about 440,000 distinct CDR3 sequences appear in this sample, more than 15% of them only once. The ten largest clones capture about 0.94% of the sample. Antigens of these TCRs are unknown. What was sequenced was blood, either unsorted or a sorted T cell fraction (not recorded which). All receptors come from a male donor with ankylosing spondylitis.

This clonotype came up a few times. CDR3 amino acids: CASRPTLDTEAFF. The CDR3 bases are TGTGCCAGCAGACCGACACTGGACACTGAAGCTTTCTTT. The chain links TRBV6-1 to TRBJ1-1; the D is unclear. V lost 6 bases and J lost 3, with 11 bases in between. CDR3 length: 13 amino acids. The germline gives CDR1 MNHNS, CDR2 SASEGT.

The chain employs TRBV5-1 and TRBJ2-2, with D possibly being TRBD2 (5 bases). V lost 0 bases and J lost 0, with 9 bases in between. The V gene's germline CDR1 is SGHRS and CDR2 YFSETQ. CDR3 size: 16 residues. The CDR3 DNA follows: TGCGCCAGCAGCTTGGGAGGGAATGCGAACACCGGGGAGCTGTTTTTT. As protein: CASSLGGNANTGELFF.

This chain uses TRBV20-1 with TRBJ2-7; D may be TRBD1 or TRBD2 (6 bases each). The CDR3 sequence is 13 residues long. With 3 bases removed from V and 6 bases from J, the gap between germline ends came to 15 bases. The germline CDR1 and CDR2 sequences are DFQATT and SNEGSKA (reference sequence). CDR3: CSASQGLGGEQYF. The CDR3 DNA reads TGCAGTGCTAGTCAGGGGCTCGGGGGCGAGCAGTACTTC.

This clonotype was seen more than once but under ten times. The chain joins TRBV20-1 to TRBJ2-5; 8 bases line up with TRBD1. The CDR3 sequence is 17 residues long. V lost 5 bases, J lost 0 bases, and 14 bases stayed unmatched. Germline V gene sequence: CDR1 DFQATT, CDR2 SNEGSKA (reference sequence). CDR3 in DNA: TGCAGTGCTCCGCCGGGACAGGTCACGATGTACCAAGAGACCCAGTACTTC. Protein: CSAPPGQVTMYQETQYF.

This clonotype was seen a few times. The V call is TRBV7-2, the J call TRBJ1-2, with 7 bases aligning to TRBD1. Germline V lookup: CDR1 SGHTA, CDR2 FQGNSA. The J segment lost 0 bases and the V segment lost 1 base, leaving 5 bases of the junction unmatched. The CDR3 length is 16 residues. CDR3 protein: CASSLDGRGTNYGYTF. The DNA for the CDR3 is TGTGCCAGCAGCTTAGATGGCAGGGGGACTAACTATGGCTACACCTTC.

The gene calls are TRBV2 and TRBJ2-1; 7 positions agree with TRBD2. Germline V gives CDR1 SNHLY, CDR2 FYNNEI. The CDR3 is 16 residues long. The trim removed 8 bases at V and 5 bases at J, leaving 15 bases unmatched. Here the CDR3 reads CASVSPPGRVNNEQFF. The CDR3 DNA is TGTGCCAGCGTGTCTCCCCCAGGGAGGGTGAACAATGAGCAGTTCTTC.

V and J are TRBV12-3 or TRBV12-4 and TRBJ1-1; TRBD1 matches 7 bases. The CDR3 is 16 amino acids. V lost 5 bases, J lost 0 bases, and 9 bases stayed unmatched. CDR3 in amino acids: CASSPTTGTLNTEAFF. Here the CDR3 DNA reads TGTGCCAGCAGTCCCACGACAGGGACCCTGAACACTGAAGCTTTCTTT.

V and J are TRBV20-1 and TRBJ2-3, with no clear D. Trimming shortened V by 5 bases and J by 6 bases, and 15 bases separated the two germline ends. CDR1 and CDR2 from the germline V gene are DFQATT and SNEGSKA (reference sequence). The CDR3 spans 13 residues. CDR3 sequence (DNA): TGCAGTGCTCCCGGCCGCACACATGATACGCAGTATTTT. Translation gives CSAPGRTHDTQYF.

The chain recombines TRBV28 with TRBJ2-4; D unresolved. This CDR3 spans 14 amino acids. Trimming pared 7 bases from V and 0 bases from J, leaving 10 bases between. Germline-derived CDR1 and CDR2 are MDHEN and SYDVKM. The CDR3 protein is CASNAGLAKNIQYF. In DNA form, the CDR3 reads TGTGCCAGCAACGCCGGGTTAGCCAAAAACATTCAGTACTTC. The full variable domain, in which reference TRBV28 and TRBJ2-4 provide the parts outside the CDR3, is DVKVTQSSRYLVKRTGEKVFLECVQDMDHENMFWYRQDPGLGLRLIYFSYDVKMKEKGDIPEGYSVSREKKERFSLILESASTNQTSMYLCASNAGLAKNIQYFGAGTRLSVL.

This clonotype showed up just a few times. This chain's CDR3 is CASSLLAANTEAFF. Here the CDR3 DNA reads TGCGCCAGCAGCTTGTTGGCGGCTAACACTGAAGCTTTCTTT. V and J are TRBV5-1 and TRBJ1-1, with D unclear. This CDR3 has 14 residues. CDR1 SGHRS and CDR2 YFSETQ come from the germline V gene. Deletions cut 1 base from V and 2 bases from J, with 9 bases between.

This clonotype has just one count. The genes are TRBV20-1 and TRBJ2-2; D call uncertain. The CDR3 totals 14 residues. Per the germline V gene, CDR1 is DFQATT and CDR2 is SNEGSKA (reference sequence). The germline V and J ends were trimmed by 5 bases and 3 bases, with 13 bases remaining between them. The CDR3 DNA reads TGCAGTGCTCTCGGGCCTTACGACACCGGGGAGCTGTTTTTT. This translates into CSALGPYDTGELFF.

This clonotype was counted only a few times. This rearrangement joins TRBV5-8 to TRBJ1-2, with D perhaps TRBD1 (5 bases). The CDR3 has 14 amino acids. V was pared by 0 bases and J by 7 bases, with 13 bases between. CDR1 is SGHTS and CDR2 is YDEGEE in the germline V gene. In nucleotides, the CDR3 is TGTGCCAGCAGCTTGGTAGGGGTGGGCAGTGGCTACACCTTC. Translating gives CASSLVGVGSGYTF.

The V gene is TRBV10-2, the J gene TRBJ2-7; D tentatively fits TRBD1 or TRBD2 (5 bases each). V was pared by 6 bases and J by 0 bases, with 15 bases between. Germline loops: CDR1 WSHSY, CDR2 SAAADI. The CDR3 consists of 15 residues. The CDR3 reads CASRNGAGGSYEQYF. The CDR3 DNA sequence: TGCGCCAGCAGGAATGGGGCAGGAGGCTCCTACGAGCAGTACTTC.

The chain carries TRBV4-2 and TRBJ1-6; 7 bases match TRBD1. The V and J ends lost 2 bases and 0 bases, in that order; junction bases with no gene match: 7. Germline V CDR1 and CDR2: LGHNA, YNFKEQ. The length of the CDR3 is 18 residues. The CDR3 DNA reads TGTGCCAGCAGCCAAATCCAGGGGGGGAGCTCCTATAATTCACCCCTCCACTTT. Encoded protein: CASSQIQGGSSYNSPLHF.

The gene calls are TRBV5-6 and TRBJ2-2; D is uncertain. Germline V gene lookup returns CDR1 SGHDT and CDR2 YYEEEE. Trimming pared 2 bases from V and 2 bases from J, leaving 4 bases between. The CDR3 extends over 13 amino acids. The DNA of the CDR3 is TGTGCCAGCAGCTTACCTAACACCGGGGAGCTGTTTTTT. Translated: CASSLPNTGELFF.

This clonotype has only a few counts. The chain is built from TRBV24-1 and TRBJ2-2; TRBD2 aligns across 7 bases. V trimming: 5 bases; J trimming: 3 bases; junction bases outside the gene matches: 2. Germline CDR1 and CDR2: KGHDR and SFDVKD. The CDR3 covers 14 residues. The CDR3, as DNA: TGTGCCACCAGTGCAGCGGGGCACACCGGGGAGCTGTTTTTT. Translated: CATSAAGHTGELFF.

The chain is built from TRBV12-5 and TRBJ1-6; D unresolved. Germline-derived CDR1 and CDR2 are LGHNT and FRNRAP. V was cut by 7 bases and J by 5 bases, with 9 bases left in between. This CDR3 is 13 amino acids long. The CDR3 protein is CASVRTDNSPLHF. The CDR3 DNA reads TGTGCTAGTGTCCGGACGGATAATTCACCCCTCCACTTT.

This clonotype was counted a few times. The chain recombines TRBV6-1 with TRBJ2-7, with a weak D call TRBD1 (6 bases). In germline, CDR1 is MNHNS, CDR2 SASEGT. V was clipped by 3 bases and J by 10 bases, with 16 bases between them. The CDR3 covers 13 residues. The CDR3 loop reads CASSETGQVAQYF. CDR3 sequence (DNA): TGTGCCAGCAGTGAGACGGGACAAGTGGCCCAGTACTTC.

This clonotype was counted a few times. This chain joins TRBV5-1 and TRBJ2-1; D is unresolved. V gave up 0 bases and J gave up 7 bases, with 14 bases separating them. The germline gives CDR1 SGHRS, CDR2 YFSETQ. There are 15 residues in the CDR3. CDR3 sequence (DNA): TGCGCCAGCAGCTTGGCCGGTCCAACCAGGAATGAGCAGTTCTTC. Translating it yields CASSLAGPTRNEQFF.

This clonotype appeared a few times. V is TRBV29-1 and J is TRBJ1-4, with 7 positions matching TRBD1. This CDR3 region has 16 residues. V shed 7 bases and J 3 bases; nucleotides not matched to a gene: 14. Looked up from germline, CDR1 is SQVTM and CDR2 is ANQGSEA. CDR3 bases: TGCAGCGGCCGACAGGGTGGAACTGGGGCTAATGAAAAACTGTTTTTT. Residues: CSGRQGGTGANEKLFF.

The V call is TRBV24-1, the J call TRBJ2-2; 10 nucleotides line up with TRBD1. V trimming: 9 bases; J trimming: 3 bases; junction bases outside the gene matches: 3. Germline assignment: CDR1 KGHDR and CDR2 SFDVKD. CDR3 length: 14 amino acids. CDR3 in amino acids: CATAGTGDTGELFF. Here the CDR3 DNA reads TGTGCCACCGCCGGGACAGGGGACACCGGGGAGCTGTTTTTT.

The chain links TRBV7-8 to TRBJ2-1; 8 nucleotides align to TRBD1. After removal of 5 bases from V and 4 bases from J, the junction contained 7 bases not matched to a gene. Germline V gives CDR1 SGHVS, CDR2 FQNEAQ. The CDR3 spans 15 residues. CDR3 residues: CASSTRTGQYNEQFF. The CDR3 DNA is TGTGCCAGCAGCACCAGGACAGGGCAATACAATGAGCAGTTCTTC. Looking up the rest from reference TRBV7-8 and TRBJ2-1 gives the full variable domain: GAGVSQSPRYKVAKRGQDVALRCDPISGHVSLFWYQQALGQGPEFLTYFQNEAQLDKSGLPSDRFFAERPEGSVSTLKIQRTQQEDSAVYLCASSTRTGQYNEQFFGPGTRLTVL.

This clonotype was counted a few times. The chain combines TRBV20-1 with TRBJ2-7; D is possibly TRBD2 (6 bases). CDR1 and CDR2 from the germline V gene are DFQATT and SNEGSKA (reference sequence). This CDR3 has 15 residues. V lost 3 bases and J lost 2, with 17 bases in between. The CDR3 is CSASSGVSSTYEQYF. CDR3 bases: TGCAGTGCTAGCTCGGGAGTCTCTTCCACCTACGAGCAGTACTTC.

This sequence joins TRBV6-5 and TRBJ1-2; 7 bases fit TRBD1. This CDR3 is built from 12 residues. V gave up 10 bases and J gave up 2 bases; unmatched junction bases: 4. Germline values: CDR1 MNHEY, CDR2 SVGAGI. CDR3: CATQGQNYGYTF. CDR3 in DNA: TGTGCCACCCAGGGACAGAACTATGGCTACACCTTC.

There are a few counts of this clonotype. CDR3 protein: CAWSVGNQPQHF. Here the CDR3 DNA reads TGTGCCTGGAGTGTTGGCAATCAGCCCCAGCATTTT. The gene calls are TRBV30 and TRBJ1-5; D unresolved. Trimming left V 0 bases short and J 2 bases short, with 2 bases between. The CDR3 contains 12 residues. CDR1 GTSNPN and CDR2 SVGIG come from the germline V gene (reference sequence). Filled out from reference TRBV30 and TRBJ1-5, the complete variable domain reads SQTIHQWPATLVQPVGSPLSLECTVEGTSNPNLYWYRQAAGRGLQLLFYSVGIGQISSEVPQNLSASRPQDRQFILSSKKLLLSDSGFYLCAWSVGNQPQHFGDGTRLSIL.

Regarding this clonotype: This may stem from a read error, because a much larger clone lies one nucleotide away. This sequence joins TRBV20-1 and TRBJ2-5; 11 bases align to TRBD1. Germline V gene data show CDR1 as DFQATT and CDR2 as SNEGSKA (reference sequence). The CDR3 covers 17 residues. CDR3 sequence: CCARYPGTGGRQETQYF. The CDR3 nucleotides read TGCTGTGCTAGATATCCCGGGACAGGGGGGCGCCAGGAGACCCAGTACTTC.

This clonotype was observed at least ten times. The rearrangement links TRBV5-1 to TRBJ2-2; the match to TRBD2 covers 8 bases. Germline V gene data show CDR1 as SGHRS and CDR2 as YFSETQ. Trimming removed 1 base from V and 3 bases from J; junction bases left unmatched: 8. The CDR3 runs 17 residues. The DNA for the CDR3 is TGCGCCAGCAGCTTGTTTCCAGCGGGAGTCGACACCGGGGAGCTGTTTTTT. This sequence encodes CASSLFPAGVDTGELFF.

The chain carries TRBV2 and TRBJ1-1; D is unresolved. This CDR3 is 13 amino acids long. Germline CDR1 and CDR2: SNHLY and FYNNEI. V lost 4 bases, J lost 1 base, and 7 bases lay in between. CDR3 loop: CASSVSPNTEAFF. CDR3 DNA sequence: TGTGCCAGCAGTGTCTCACCGAACACTGAAGCTTTCTTT.

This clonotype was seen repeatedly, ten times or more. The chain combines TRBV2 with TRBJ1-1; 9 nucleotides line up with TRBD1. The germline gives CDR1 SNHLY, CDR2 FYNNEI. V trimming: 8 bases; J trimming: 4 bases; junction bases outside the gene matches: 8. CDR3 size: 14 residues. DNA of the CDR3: TGTGCCAGCGGTGGGACAGGGCTCGGCACTGAAGCTTTCTTT. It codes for CASGGTGLGTEAFF.

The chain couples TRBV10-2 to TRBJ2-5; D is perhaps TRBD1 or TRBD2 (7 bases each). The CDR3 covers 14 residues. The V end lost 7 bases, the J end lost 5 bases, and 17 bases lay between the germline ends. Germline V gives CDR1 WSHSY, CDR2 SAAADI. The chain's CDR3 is CASTSQGGKETQYF. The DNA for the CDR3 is TGCGCCAGCACCTCGCAGGGGGGGAAGGAGACCCAGTACTTC.

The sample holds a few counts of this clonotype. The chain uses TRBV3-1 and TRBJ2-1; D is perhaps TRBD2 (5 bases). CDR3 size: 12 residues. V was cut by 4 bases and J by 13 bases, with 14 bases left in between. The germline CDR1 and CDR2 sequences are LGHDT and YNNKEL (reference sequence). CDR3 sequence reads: CASSPLSGSQFF. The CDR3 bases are TGTGCCAGCAGCCCCCTATCGGGATCCCAGTTCTTC.

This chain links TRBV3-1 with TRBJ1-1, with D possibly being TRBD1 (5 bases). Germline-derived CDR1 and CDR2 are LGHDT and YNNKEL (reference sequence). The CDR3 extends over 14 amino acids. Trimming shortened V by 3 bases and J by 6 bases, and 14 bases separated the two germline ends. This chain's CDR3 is CASSQAGLGAEAFF. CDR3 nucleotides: TGTGCCAGCAGCCAGGCGGGACTCGGGGCTGAAGCTTTCTTT.